These 2 T cell receptor beta chains originate from one sample sequenced in a study of blood T cell repertoires in COVID-19. Clones were sequenced by immunoSEQ multiplex PCR, and TCRdb holds only the in-frame ones, with some missing. The sample lists around 400,000 clones, about 90% occurring once. The material sequenced was peripheral blood. Receptors were obtained from a man aged 35 to 55 with acute or convalescent COVID-19.

The chain recombines TRBV4-1 with TRBJ2-4; D uncertain. V dropped 0 bases and J dropped 7 bases, with 19 bases sitting between them. Germline assignment: CDR1 MGHRA and CDR2 YSYEKL. The CDR3 runs to 17 residues. Here the CDR3 reads CASSQDPVFAKSNIQYF. CDR3 bases: TGCGCCAGCAGCCAAGATCCCGTATTCGCGAAATCCAACATTCAGTACTTC.

This clone has only one observation. The J gene is TRBJ2-7, the V gene TRBV7-2; 8 bases fit TRBD1. Germline V CDR1 and CDR2: SGHTA, FQGNSA. V lost 5 bases, J lost 2 bases, and 11 bases stayed unmatched. The CDR3 runs 16 residues. This chain's CDR3 is CASSLRTGLETYEQYF. In DNA, the CDR3 is TGTGCCAGCAGCCTAAGGACAGGGTTGGAGACCTACGAGCAGTACTTC.